This TCR beta chain was captured by sequencing in a study of T cells in localized non-small cell lung cancer. The CDR3 loop spans 15 amino acids. Germline CDR1 is SGDLS and CDR2 is YYNGEE. The V gene lost 0 bases and the J gene lost 4 bases, with 13 bases spanning the gap. The table came from immunoSEQ multiplex PCR; TCRdb's copy has only in-frame clones and leaves some out. The data hold tens of thousands of clones, with roughly 86% observed a single time. Material: peripheral blood, obtained before any cancer treatment. This clonotype was sampled from a woman aged 18-55 years with stage III lung adenocarcinoma. The chain is built from TRBV9 and TRBJ1-1; possibly TRBD1 for D (5 bases). The CDR3 DNA is TGTGCCAGCAGCGTAGCTAAAGGGGCGTTCACTGAAGCTTTCTTT. This sequence encodes CASSVAKGAFTEAFF.